This TCR beta chain was recorded in a study of blood T cell repertoires in COVID-19. Original methodology: Amplifying reference gene primers gave estimates of nucleated cell counts. The assay was immunoSEQ multiplex PCR, and TCRdb's table has in-frame clones only and misses some. That table gives V, J and clone size, and the DNA gave D and trimming. In the table there are approximately 470,000 clones, around 87% of which are singletons. The CDR3 totals 13 residues. In germline, CDR1 is LGHNA, CDR2 YNFKEQ. The V and J ends lost 0 bases and 5 bases respectively, with 7 bases between them. Assignments of participants to cohorts depended upon their own reported clinical history.

The chain uses TRBV4-2 and TRBJ1-1; D gene unclear. Material for sequencing was PBMCs or T cells enriched from blood (not recorded which). The sequence derives from a woman aged 18-29 years who had recovered from COVID-19. CDR3 region: CASSQDADTEAFF. DNA for the CDR3: TGTGCCAGCAGCCAAGATGCGGATACTGAAGCTTTCTTT.